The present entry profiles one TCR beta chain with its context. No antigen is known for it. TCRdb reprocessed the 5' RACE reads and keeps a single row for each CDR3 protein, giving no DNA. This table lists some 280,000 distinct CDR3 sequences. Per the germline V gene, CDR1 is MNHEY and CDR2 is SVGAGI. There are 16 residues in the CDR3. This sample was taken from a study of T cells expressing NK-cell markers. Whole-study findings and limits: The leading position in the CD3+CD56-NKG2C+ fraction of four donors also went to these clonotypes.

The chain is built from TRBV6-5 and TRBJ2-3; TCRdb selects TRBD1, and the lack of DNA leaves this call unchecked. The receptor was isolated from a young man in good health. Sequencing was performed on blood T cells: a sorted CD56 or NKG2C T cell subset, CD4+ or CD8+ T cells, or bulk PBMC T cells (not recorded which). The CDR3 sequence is CASSYGGGQITDTQYF.